These 4 T cell receptor beta chains originate from one sample sequenced in a study of blood T cell repertoires in COVID-19. TCRdb's table, derived via immunoSEQ multiplex PCR, lists solely in-frame clones and lacks some. This table holds 110,000 or so clones, 65% to 85% found once. Sequenced sample: peripheral blood. Source of these receptors: a man aged 50-59 years with acute or convalescent COVID-19.

V and J are TRBV30 and TRBJ2-3; D possibly corresponds to TRBD2 (7 bases). In germline, CDR1 is GTSNPN, CDR2 SVGIG (reference sequence). V lost 0 bases and J lost 5, with 15 bases in between. The CDR3 has 15 amino acids. CDR3 residues: CAWSVLGGQIDTQYF. As DNA, the CDR3 is TGTGCCTGGAGTGTACTCGGGGGGCAGATAGATACGCAGTATTTT. Variable domain in full (rest from reference TRBV30 and TRBJ2-3): SQTIHQWPATLVQPVGSPLSLECTVEGTSNPNLYWYRQAAGRGLQLLFYSVGIGQISSEVPQNLSASRPQDRQFILSSKKLLLSDSGFYLCAWSVLGGQIDTQYFGPGTRLTVL.

The chain employs TRBV4-1 and TRBJ1-5; a weak D match, TRBD1 (6 bases). Trimming took 3 bases from V and 1 from J, leaving 13 bases between them. Germline values: CDR1 MGHRA, CDR2 YSYEKL. There are 16 residues in the CDR3. The CDR3 here is CASSQYSGVSNQPQHF. The CDR3 region has the DNA TGCGCCAGCAGCCAGTATTCAGGGGTAAGCAATCAGCCCCAGCATTTT.

The chain carries TRBV5-5 and TRBJ1-5; possibly TRBD1 for D (6 bases). The V end was cut by 4 bases, the J end by 3 bases, with 17 bases between. The CDR3 sequence is 16 residues long. CDR1 is SGHKS and CDR2 is YYEKEE in the germline V gene (reference sequence). The CDR3 loop is CASSGSQGRINQPQHF. The DNA for the CDR3 is TGTGCCAGCAGCGGGTCCCAGGGGCGGATCAATCAGCCCCAGCATTTT.

The genes are TRBV2 and TRBJ2-1; 8 bases are a match to TRBD2. J was trimmed by 2 bases and V by 2 bases; bases with no gene match: 8. The CDR3 is 17 residues long. CDR1 and CDR2 (germline): SNHLY, FYNNEI. The CDR3 loop is CASSENKRGPAYNEQFF. DNA of the CDR3: TGTGCCAGCAGTGAAAATAAGCGGGGGCCCGCCTACAATGAGCAGTTCTTC.